These 26 T cell receptor beta chains were sequenced from one sample in a study of T cells in Graves' hyperthyroidism and ophthalmopathy. The CDR3 regions of TCR beta were amplified from RNA transcripts. The TCR CDR3 first-round RT-PCR relied on the HTBI primer set. Using its own MiXCR run on the multiplex PCR reads, TCRdb lists one record per CDR3 protein. The table has 550,000 to 600,000 distinct CDR3 sequences, around 17% seen once. Sequencing was performed on blood. The receptor source for this set is a woman in her late teens or twenties with Graves' hyperthyroidism.

This clonotype was counted ten times or more. The chain recombines TRBV2 with TRBJ1-2; maybe TRBD1 (5 bases). The ends were cut back, 4 bases at V and 4 bases at J, with 13 bases in the middle. The CDR3 has 14 residues. Germline-derived CDR1 and CDR2 are SNHLY and FYNNEI. The CDR3 loop reads CASSGRGSGYGYTF. As DNA, the CDR3 is TGTGCCAGCAGTGGTCGGGGCTCGGGCTATGGCTACACCTTC.

This clonotype turned up a few times. The gene calls are TRBV4-1 and TRBJ1-1; unclear D gene. CDR1 and CDR2 (germline): MGHRA, YSYEKL. V was shortened by 0 bases and J by 10 bases, with 15 bases between the two germline ends. The CDR3 covers 14 residues. The CDR3: CASSQDPGMAGAFF. The DNA of the CDR3 is TGCGCCAGCAGCCAAGATCCAGGAATGGCGGGAGCTTTCTTT.

This clonotype was observed many times. V gene TRBV28 combines with J gene TRBJ1-5; 7 nucleotides align to TRBD1. The CDR3 totals 13 residues. Germline V gives CDR1 MDHEN, CDR2 SYDVKM. V shed 10 bases, J shed 6 bases, and the junction held 9 bases outside the gene matches. The CDR3: CATADRVGQPQHF. Written as DNA, the CDR3 is TGTGCCACCGCCGACAGGGTAGGTCAGCCCCAGCATTTT.

This chain connects TRBV29-1 to TRBJ1-5; a possible D gene is TRBD1 (5 bases). Germline CDR1 and CDR2: SQVTM and ANQGSEA. V gave up 7 bases and J gave up 2 bases, with 12 bases separating them. The CDR3 is 13 residues long. The CDR3 sequence: CSAGHGRNQPQHF. CDR3 bases: TGCAGCGCAGGACACGGACGCAATCAGCCCCAGCATTTT. The entire variable domain, with the rest obtained from reference TRBV29-1 and TRBJ1-5, is as follows: SAVISQKPSRDICQRGTSLTIQCQVDSQVTMMFWYRQQPGQSLTLIATANQGSEATYESGFVIDKFPISRPNLTFSTLTVSNMSPEDSSIYLCSAGHGRNQPQHFGDGTRLSIL.

The rearrangement joins TRBV20-1 to TRBJ2-7; possibly TRBD1 for D (6 bases). This CDR3 region has 13 residues. The germline V and J ends were trimmed by 6 bases and 8 bases, with 20 bases remaining between them. CDR1 is DFQATT, CDR2 SNEGSKA, per germline (reference sequence). Here the CDR3 DNA reads TGCAGTGCCGACGACGAAGGGGGATACAAGCAGTACTTC. Translating gives CSADDEGGYKQYF.

This clonotype was detected ten times or more. The chain carries TRBV27 and TRBJ2-2; TRBD2 aligns across 10 bases. Trimming removed 8 bases from V and 6 bases from J; junction bases left unmatched: 3. This CDR3 has 13 residues. Germline values: CDR1 MNHEY, CDR2 SMNVEV (reference sequence). The CDR3 loop reads CASLSGGAGELFF. In DNA form, the CDR3 reads TGTGCCAGCTTAAGCGGGGGGGCCGGGGAGCTGTTTTTT.

At least ten counts were recorded for this clonotype. The CDR3 DNA reads as TGTGCCAGCAGCTTTGACAGCGAGAACACTGAAGCTTTCTTT. Protein product: CASSFDSENTEAFF. The gene calls are TRBV7-8 and TRBJ1-1; TRBD1 is a possible D gene (5 bases). The CDR3 loop spans 14 amino acids. Trimming removed 3 bases at V and 1 base at J, with 9 bases between. CDR1 and CDR2 from the germline V gene are SGHVS and FQNEAQ. The whole variable domain, remainder taken from reference TRBV7-8 and TRBJ1-1, is GAGVSQSPRYKVAKRGQDVALRCDPISGHVSLFWYQQALGQGPEFLTYFQNEAQLDKSGLPSDRFFAERPEGSVSTLKIQRTQQEDSAVYLCASSFDSENTEAFFGQGTRLTVV.

The sample holds a few counts of this clonotype. The J gene is TRBJ2-3, the V gene TRBV5-5, with 7 bases aligning to TRBD2. J was trimmed by 4 bases and V by 4 bases; bases with no gene match: 15. Germline V CDR1 and CDR2: SGHKS, YYEKEE (reference sequence). The CDR3 loop spans 17 amino acids. In DNA form, the CDR3 reads TGTGCCAGCAGCACTCCCCTCCGTGCGGGGGAGGCAGATACGCAGTATTTT. It translates to CASSTPLRAGEADTQYF.

This clonotype was counted between two and nine times. The chain recombines TRBV4-1 with TRBJ1-5, with D perhaps TRBD1 (6 bases). Germline V gene data show CDR1 as MGHRA and CDR2 as YSYEKL. Trimming pared 3 bases from V and 5 bases from J, leaving 20 bases between. The CDR3 extends over 17 amino acids. The CDR3 DNA sequence: TGCGCCAGCAGCCACCGCGGGGGCAGGGCGGGGGATCAGCCCCAGCATTTT. Translation: CASSHRGGRAGDQPQHF.

The chain combines TRBV7-9 with TRBJ1-3, with D possibly being TRBD1 (5 bases). The germline CDR1 and CDR2 sequences are SEHNR and FQNEAQ (reference sequence). Trimming cost V 4 bases and J 0 bases, with 22 bases left between them. The CDR3 has 19 amino acids. The DNA for the CDR3 is TGTGCCAGCAGCTCCCTTGGTCCGTTGGGGGATCGCTCTGGAAACACCATATATTTT. Protein: CASSSLGPLGDRSGNTIYF.

This clonotype was recorded at least ten times. The rearrangement links TRBV6-5 to TRBJ2-1; 13 bases line up with TRBD2. Germline V CDR1 and CDR2: MNHEY, SVGAGI. V lost 0 bases to trimming and J lost 6 bases; unmatched junction nucleotides: 5. This CDR3 has 17 amino acids. The DNA for the CDR3 is TGTGCCAGCAGTTACTCCCGGACTAGCGGGAGTCCCAATGAGCAGTTCTTC. Its protein is CASSYSRTSGSPNEQFF.

The chain employs TRBV15 and TRBJ1-3; D unresolved. Trimming took 5 bases from V and 0 from J, leaving 5 bases between them. This CDR3 contains 13 residues. Germline V gives CDR1 LNHNV, CDR2 YYDKDF (reference sequence). The DNA of the CDR3 is TGTGCCACCAGCTTCGTCTCTGGAAACACCATATATTTT. Translating gives CATSFVSGNTIYF.

The sample holds many counts of this clonotype. The V call is TRBV10-3, the J call TRBJ2-3; no clear D gene. The CDR3 has 15 amino acids. The ends were cut back, 4 bases at V and 1 base at J, with 12 bases in the middle. Germline V gene lookup returns CDR1 ENHRY and CDR2 SYGVKD. CDR3 coding DNA: TGTGCCATCAGTGTGGAAGGTCATGGCACAGATACGCAGTATTTT. Its translation is CAISVEGHGTDTQYF.

This clonotype was observed many times. The chain combines TRBV24-1 with TRBJ2-1; 11 bases are shared with TRBD2. The CDR3 extends over 17 amino acids. Germline V lookup: CDR1 KGHDR, CDR2 SFDVKD. With V trimmed by 3 bases and J by 0 bases, 3 bases remained unmatched. The chain's CDR3 is CATSDALAGGSYNEQFF. Here the CDR3 DNA reads TGTGCCACCAGTGATGCTCTAGCGGGAGGCTCCTACAATGAGCAGTTCTTC.

In DNA, the CDR3 is TGTGCCAGCAGTGACGAGGCGGGAGGCACCGGGGAGCTGTTTTTT. Protein product: CASSDEAGGTGELFF. The rearrangement links TRBV6-4 to TRBJ2-2; 8 nucleotides align to TRBD2. The V gene end was trimmed by 2 bases and the J gene end by 4 bases; junction bases not matched to a gene: 3. This CDR3 is built from 15 residues. Per germline, CDR1 MRHNA and CDR2 SNTAGT.

The genes are TRBV14 and TRBJ2-1; D perhaps matches TRBD1 (5 bases). The CDR3 covers 17 residues. Germline V CDR1 and CDR2: SGHDN, FVKESK. V was shortened by 0 bases and J by 6 bases, with 18 bases between the two germline ends. DNA for the CDR3: TGTGCCAGCAGCCAAGATTTGGGGCTAGTCCGTGGCAATGAGCAGTTCTTC. This codes for CASSQDLGLVRGNEQFF.

The chain carries TRBV20-1 and TRBJ1-6; a possible D gene is TRBD1 (6 bases). Germline V gene sequence: CDR1 DFQATT, CDR2 SNEGSKA (reference sequence). This CDR3 has 15 amino acids. The V end was cut by 7 bases, the J end by 0 bases, with 13 bases between. DNA of the CDR3: TGCAGTGGGATACAGGGAAGCTCCTATAATTCACCCCTCCACTTT. Translated: CSGIQGSSYNSPLHF.

This clonotype was recorded many times. This sequence joins TRBV9 and TRBJ2-5; TRBD1 agrees at 8 bases. J lost 4 bases, V lost 3 bases, and 5 bases had no gene match. The CDR3 is 14 amino acids. Germline-derived CDR1 and CDR2 are SGDLS and YYNGEE. CDR3 sequence reads: CASSARGPGETQYF. The CDR3 nucleotides read TGTGCCAGCAGCGCCAGGGGGCCGGGAGAGACCCAGTACTTC.

This clonotype was counted only a few times. The chain links TRBV3-1 to TRBJ1-3; D unclear. Trimming shortened V by 0 bases and J by 2 bases, and 8 bases separated the two germline ends. The CDR3 runs to 15 residues. From germline, CDR1 is LGHDT and CDR2 YNNKEL (reference sequence). CDR3 sequence reads: CASSQDQHAGNTIYF. CDR3 nucleotide sequence: TGTGCCAGCAGCCAAGATCAACATGCTGGAAACACCATATATTTT. The full variable domain, in which reference TRBV3-1 and TRBJ1-3 provide the parts outside the CDR3, is DTAVSQTPKYLVTQMGNDKSIKCEQNLGHDTMYWYKQDSKKFLKIMFSYNNKELIINETVPNRFSPKSPDKAHLNLHINSLELGDSAVYFCASSQDQHAGNTIYFGEGSWLTVV.

This chain joins TRBV9 and TRBJ2-5; possibly TRBD2 for D (6 bases). Germline V gene data show CDR1 as SGDLS and CDR2 as YYNGEE. Trimming left V 5 bases short and J 7 bases short, with 15 bases between. The CDR3 is 13 amino acids. In DNA, the CDR3 is TGTGCCAGCAGTACCGGGGGTTGGGGGACCCAGTACTTC. This translates into CASSTGGWGTQYF.

A word on this clonotype: A much larger clonotype is one base distant, so this may be a read error. The chain recombines TRBV30 with TRBJ2-2, with D tentatively TRBD2 (5 bases). The CDR3 contains 14 residues. In germline, CDR1 is GTSNPN, CDR2 SVGIG (reference sequence). CDR3 sequence (DNA): TGTGCCTGGAGTGTTGGCGCGAACACCGGGGAGCAGTTTTTT. Encoded protein: CAWSVGANTGEQFF.

This clonotype was observed a handful of times. V usage is TRBV20-1 and J usage is TRBJ1-6; unclear D gene. This CDR3 is built from 14 residues. Germline V gene lookup returns CDR1 DFQATT and CDR2 SNEGSKA (reference sequence). Between the trimmed V and J ends, which lost 0 bases and 5 bases, there was a span of 8 bases. The CDR3 region is CSAREAWDNSPLHF. CDR3 nucleotide sequence: TGCAGTGCTAGAGAAGCATGGGATAATTCACCCCTCCACTTT.

The chain recombines TRBV7-9 with TRBJ1-5, with D perhaps matching TRBD1 (5 bases). Per germline, CDR1 SEHNR and CDR2 FQNEAQ (reference sequence). V shed 1 base and J shed 13 bases, with 23 bases lying between them. The CDR3 spans 16 residues. The chain's CDR3 is CASSLGGTSGRDTQHF. The CDR3 region has the DNA TGTGCCAGCAGCTTAGGGGGGACTAGCGGGAGAGATACGCAGCATTTT.

This clonotype was detected only a few times. The chain has TRBV15 and TRBJ2-1; no clear D. The V end was cut by 1 base, the J end by 8 bases, with 3 bases between. This CDR3 is 11 amino acids long. Per germline, CDR1 LNHNV and CDR2 YYDKDF (reference sequence). Here the CDR3 reads CATSRVDEQFF. The CDR3, as DNA: TGTGCCACCAGCAGAGTCGATGAGCAGTTCTTC.

There are a few counts of this clonotype. The chain is built from TRBV4-1 and TRBJ2-7, with no clear D. V was cut by 3 bases and J by 2 bases, with 11 bases left in between. The germline V gene encodes CDR1 MGHRA and CDR2 YSYEKL. CDR3 size: 14 residues. This CDR3 reads CASSHLPATYEQYF. Here the CDR3 DNA reads TGCGCCAGCAGCCACTTGCCGGCTACCTACGAGCAGTACTTC.

The genes are TRBV24-1 and TRBJ2-3, with 7 bases lining up with TRBD2. The CDR3 runs 14 residues. Unmatched junction bases numbered 5, after V lost 5 bases and J lost 4 bases. Per germline, CDR1 KGHDR and CDR2 SFDVKD. The CDR3: CATSAPGGPDTQYF. CDR3 DNA: TGTGCCACCAGTGCCCCGGGGGGACCAGATACGCAGTATTTT.